A selection of T cell receptor beta chains follows, all from one sample in a study of T cell responses to AZD1222 COVID-19 vaccine. Assay used: immunoSEQ multiplex PCR; TCRdb lists only in-frame clones, some missing. The repertoire includes more than 85,000 clones, almost 90% of them detected once, and 16% sits in the top ten. The sample was peripheral blood, taken 28 days after the second AZD1222 dose. The receptors shown here come from an adult who received the AZD1222 COVID-19 vaccine. Both conserved end residues are part of each CDR3. The D gene is left open where the match is weak. Clone size is stated in some rows and not others, as once, few, many or a class when expanded.

clone_size,d_call,v_call,j_call,cdr3_length,cdr3_aa,cdr3_nt
-,-,TRBV3-1/TRBV3-2,TRBJ2-1,15,CASSQSAVSYNEQFF,TGTGCCAGCAGCCAGAGCGCAGTCTCCTACAATGAGCAGTTCTTC
once,-,TRBV19,TRBJ2-4,17,CASSISGTHLAKNIQYF,TGTGCCAGTAGTATTTCGGGAACCCACCTAGCCAAAAACATTCAGTACTTC
-,-,TRBV5-6,TRBJ1-5,14,CASSLVGHNQPQHF,TGTGCCAGCAGCTTAGTCGGACATAATCAGCCCCAGCATTTT
-,-,TRBV11-3,TRBJ1-5,13,CASSPEGGKPQHF,TGTGCCAGCAGCCCGGAGGGTGGTAAGCCCCAGCATTTT
-,-,TRBV5-1,TRBJ2-3,15,CASSSAGRSRGTQYF,TGCGCCAGCAGCTCGGCGGGGCGGTCCCGCGGTACGCAGTATTTT
-,-,TRBV5-8,TRBJ1-5,16,CASSLERGGIAQPQHF,TGTGCCAGCAGCTTGGAAAGGGGCGGTATCGCCCAGCCCCAGCATTTT
-,-,TRBV4-2,TRBJ1-6,13,CASSQDLNSPLHF,TGTGCCAGCAGCCAAGATCTAAATTCACCCCTCCACTTT
-,-,TRBV24-1,TRBJ1-2,15,CATSEGLQSNYGYTF,TGTGCCACCAGCGAGGGCCTGCAGAGCAACTATGGCTACACCTTC
-,-,TRBV3-1/TRBV3-2,TRBJ1-1,13,CASSQDGSTLAFF,TGTGCCAGCAGCCAAGATGGCTCTACTTTAGCTTTCTTT
few,-,TRBV19,TRBJ1-5,15,CASRPTGAGNQPQHF,TGTGCCAGTAGGCCGACGGGGGCGGGCAATCAGCCCCAGCATTTT
-,TRBD2,TRBV7-2,TRBJ2-1,13,CASSLTAGGEQFF,TGTGCCAGCAGCTTAACGGCGGGAGGTGAGCAGTTCTTC
few,-,TRBV29-1,TRBJ1-1,11,CSVGLNTEAFF,TGCAGCGTTGGCCTGAACACTGAAGCTTTCTTT
-,TRBD2,TRBV6-5,TRBJ2-5,16,CASSYSASGRMETQYF,TGTGCCAGCAGTTACTCGGCTAGCGGGAGGATGGAGACCCAGTACTTC
-,-,TRBV4-1,TRBJ2-7,15,CASSRVMNMIYEQYF,TGCGCCAGCAGCCGGGTGATGAACATGATCTACGAGCAGTACTTC
-,-,TRBV7-9,TRBJ2-7,12,CASSQTSYEQYF,TGTGCCAGCAGCCAAACAAGCTACGAGCAGTACTTC
once,-,TRBV6-5,TRBJ2-1,11,CASNTGNEQFF,TGTGCCAGCAACACAGGGAATGAGCAGTTCTTC
-,-,TRBV5-1,TRBJ1-3,17,CASSLESGLSSGNTIYF,TGCGCCAGCAGCTTGGAATCAGGTTTGAGCTCTGGAAACACCATATATTTT
-,-,TRBV28,TRBJ2-1,13,CASRGGSYNEQFF,TGTGCCAGTCGAGGGGGCTCCTACAATGAGCAGTTCTTC
-,TRBD1,TRBV7-3,TRBJ1-5,15,CASSLARGWNQPQHF,TGTGCCAGCAGCTTAGCCAGGGGGTGGAATCAGCCCCAGCATTTT
-,-,TRBV6-5,TRBJ1-2,14,CASSYSLSSRGYTF,TGTGCCAGCAGTTACTCCTTGAGTTCCCGTGGCTACACCTTC
-,TRBD1,TRBV28,TRBJ1-2,13,CASSLEGAQGYTF,TGTGCCAGCAGTTTGGAGGGGGCGCAAGGCTACACCTTC
-,-,TRBV7-9,TRBJ1-2,14,CAGTASTGLGGYTF,TGTGCCGGTACCGCTTCAACAGGGTTGGGCGGCTACACCTTC
-,TRBD1,TRBV3-1/TRBV3-2,TRBJ1-6,18,CASSPSPGTGSPNSPLHF,TGTGCCAGCAGCCCTAGCCCGGGGACAGGGAGCCCGAATTCACCCCTCCACTTT
-,-,TRBV28,TRBJ1-2,14,CASSPSDRVGGYTF,TGTGCCAGCAGTCCCTCGGACCGGGTTGGGGGCTACACCTTC
-,TRBD2,TRBV14,TRBJ2-7,21,CASSHPASELAGGQGGGEQYF,TGTGCCAGCAGCCATCCCGCTTCTGAACTAGCGGGAGGACAGGGCGGCGGCGAGCAGTACTTC
few,-,TRBV12-3/TRBV12-4,TRBJ2-7,13,CASSLNRGYEQYF,TGTGCCAGCAGTTTAAATAGGGGATACGAGCAGTACTTC
-,TRBD1,TRBV19,TRBJ2-3,14,CASRQGRGTDTQYF,TGTGCCAGTCGACAGGGACGCGGCACAGATACGCAGTATTTT
-,-,TRBV6-2/TRBV6-3,TRBJ2-1,14,CASSYDGQYNEQFF,TGTGCCAGCAGTTACGACGGACAGTACAATGAGCAGTTCTTC